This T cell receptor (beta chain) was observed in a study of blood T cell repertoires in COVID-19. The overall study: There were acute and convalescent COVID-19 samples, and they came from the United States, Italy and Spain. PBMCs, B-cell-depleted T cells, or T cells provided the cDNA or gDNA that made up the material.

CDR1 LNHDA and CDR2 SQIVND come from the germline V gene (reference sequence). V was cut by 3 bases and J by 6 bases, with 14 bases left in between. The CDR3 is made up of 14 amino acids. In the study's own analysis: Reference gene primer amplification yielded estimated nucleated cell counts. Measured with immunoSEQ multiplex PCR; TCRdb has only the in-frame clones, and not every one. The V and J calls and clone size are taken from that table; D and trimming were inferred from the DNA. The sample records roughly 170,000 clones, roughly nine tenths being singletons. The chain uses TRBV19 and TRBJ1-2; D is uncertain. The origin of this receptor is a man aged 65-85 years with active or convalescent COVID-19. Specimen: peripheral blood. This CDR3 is CASSIRTSENGYTF. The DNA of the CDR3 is TGTGCCAGTAGTATTCGGACTTCGGAGAATGGCTACACCTTC. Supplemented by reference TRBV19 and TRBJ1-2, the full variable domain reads DGGITQSPKYLFRKEGQNVTLSCEQNLNHDAMYWYRQDPGQGLRLIYYSQIVNDFQKGDIAEGYSVSREKKESFPLTVTSAQKNPTAFYLCASSIRTSENGYTFGSGTRLTVV.